Given below is one T cell receptor (delta chain) in context. Gamma-chain- and delta-chain-specific primers converted PBMC RNA into TCR cDNA. TCRdb re-processed the RT-PCR reads using CATT. This repertoire shows 1,400 or so delta-chain clones, 30% to 35% found once; its top ten account for 9.5%. The sample belongs to a study of delta chains in infants with herpesvirus infections. Study at large: From birth, Ugandan infants were followed prospectively for primary CMV infection.

CDR3 size: 20 residues. Trimming shortened V by 4 bases and J by 4 bases, and 35 bases separated the two germline ends. Germline lookup yields CDR1 NTAFDY and CDR2 IRPDVSE (reference sequence). The starting material was peripheral blood, obtained at time point 2 of longitudinal follow-up. This sequence joins TRAV23/DV6 and TRDJ1; D ambiguous. The TCR sequence derives from a human donor who was a Ugandan infant, either HIV-exposed or HIV-unexposed (not recorded which). The CDR3 loop reads CAARVRANRRWPIQVDKLIF. The CDR3 nucleotides are TGTGCAGCACGTGTGCGTGCTAATCGCCGCTGGCCTATACAGGTCGATAAACTCATCTTT.